A few counts support the clone carrying this T cell receptor beta chain. Its cognate antigen is unknown. These data come from a study of beta chain features in type 1 diabetes. Whole-study findings and limits: In all four CD4+ subsets, TCRB CDR3 length was significantly, moderately reduced in type 1 diabetes. Diminished insertions and augmented deletions at VDJ junctions characterized type 1 diabetes patients.

V was clipped by 1 base and J by 3 bases; unmatched bases: 0. Germline-derived CDR1 and CDR2 are SGHTA and FQGTGA. The CDR3 loop spans 14 amino acids. TCRB transcripts that were expressed got sequenced, as all of the isolated RNA had been reverse transcribed. Generated by immunoSEQ multiplex PCR, the TCRdb table keeps only in-frame clones and is missing some. This sample has some 660,000 clones, with over 11% found just once. This rearrangement joins TRBV7-3 to TRBJ2-3; 8 bases match TRBD1. The source material was naive CD4+ T cells from blood. This TCR was sampled from a man between 18 and 29 years old with type 1 diabetes. Here the CDR3 reads CASSLRQGTDTQYF. As DNA, the CDR3 is TGTGCCAGCAGCTTAAGACAGGGGACAGATACGCAGTATTTT.